Judged by abundance, the clone carrying this T cell receptor (beta chain) is medium-sized. Antigen specificity is unknown. This entry is derived from a study of spatial heterogeneity in lung cancer. General study findings and limits: Tracking of ubiquitous and regional nonsynonymous mutations by counts of ubiquitous and regional expanded TCRs, respectively, was seen. Coverage estimated for tumor T cells reached about 7% for alpha chains and 12% to 15% for beta chains. The number of expanded tumor alpha and beta chains correlated with mutation number.

Time point in this sample: sample taken at primary tumor resection. The donors, 60 to 80 patients with untreated early-stage non-small cell lung cancer, provided the samples. Per germline, CDR1 SGHVS and CDR2 FNYEAQ. There are 14 residues in the CDR3. Trimming removed 10 bases at V and 1 base at J, with 13 bases between. Every TCR cDNA molecule bore its own unique molecular identifier. TCRdb analysed the 5' RACE reads with MiXCR anew, one entry per CDR3 protein. Of under 2,000 distinct CDR3 sequences in the sample, roughly 13% were seen once. The clonotype comes from a male donor with early-stage non-small cell lung cancer. The sequences come from lung tumor tissue, collected at surgery. This chain uses TRBV7-6 with TRBJ2-2; D possibly corresponds to TRBD2 (7 bases). The CDR3 sequence is CATQRGGNTGELFF. CDR3 coding DNA: TGTGCCACCCAAAGGGGGGGGAACACCGGGGAGCTGTTTTTT.